This is a list of T cell receptor beta chains from one sample in a study of shared clonotypes between healthy human individuals. The table came from immunoSEQ multiplex PCR; TCRdb's copy has only in-frame clones and leaves some out. The sample lists about 2.3 million clones; just under 95% were seen once. Sequenced sample: naive CD4+ T cells from PBMCs. Receptors originate from a man between 18 and 35 years old in good health. Some clones in this sample may be carry-over from other donors' samples. Each CDR3 is given with its conserved first and last residue. D genes are given only for firm matches.

D	V	J	DNA	CDR3
.	TRBV5-1	TRBJ2-1	TGCGCCAGCAGCTTGAGTCCACCAATGCACGATGAGCAGTTCTTC	CASSLSPPMHDEQFF
.	TRBV7-3	TRBJ1-5	TGTGCCAGCAGCTTATCAAGACGGAGTAATAGCAATCAGCCCCAGCATTTT	CASSLSRRSNSNQPQHF
.	TRBV27	TRBJ2-6	TGTGCCAGCAGCCCGGGCTCTGGGGCCAACGTCCTGACTTTC	CASSPGSGANVLTF
.	TRBV7-2	TRBJ2-7	TGTGCCAGCAGCCGCTACAGGGACTCCTACGAGCAGTACTTC	CASSRYRDSYEQYF
.	TRBV15	TRBJ1-1	TGTGCCACCAGCAGTCGGCTACTGGGGGAAGCTTTCTTT	CATSSRLLGEAFF
.	TRBV21-1	TRBJ1-4	TGTGCCAGCAGCACCACCGAGCTACCTGGCGATGAAAAACTGTTTTTT	CASSTTELPGDEKLFF
TRBD1	TRBV29-1	TRBJ1-2	TGCAGCGTTGGGGGACAGGGTTATGGCTACACCTTC	CSVGGQGYGYTF
.	TRBV25-1	TRBJ1-5	TGTGCCAGCAGTCCCAGCCAGGTCCCCAATCAGCCCCAGCATTTT	CASSPSQVPNQPQHF
TRBD1	TRBV28	TRBJ1-2	TGTGCCAGCAGTTTATCCCTCCCGACAGGGGATGGCTACACCTTC	CASSLSLPTGDGYTF
.	TRBV11-2	TRBJ2-1	TGTGCCAGCAGCTCCCACTACGTTAGGGGGAGTGAGCAGTTCTTC	CASSSHYVRGSEQFF